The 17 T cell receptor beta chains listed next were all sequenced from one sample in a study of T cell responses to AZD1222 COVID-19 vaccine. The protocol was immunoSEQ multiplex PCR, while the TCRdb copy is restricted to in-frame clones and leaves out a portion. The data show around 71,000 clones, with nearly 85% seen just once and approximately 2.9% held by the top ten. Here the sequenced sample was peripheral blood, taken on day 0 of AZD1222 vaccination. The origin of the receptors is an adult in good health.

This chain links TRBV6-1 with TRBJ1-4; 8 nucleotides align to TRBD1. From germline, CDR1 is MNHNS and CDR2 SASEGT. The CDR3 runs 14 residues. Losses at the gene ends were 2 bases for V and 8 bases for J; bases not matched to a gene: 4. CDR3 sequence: CASSETGGGEKLFF. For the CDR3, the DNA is TGTGCCAGCAGTGAAACAGGGGGAGGCGAAAAACTGTTTTTT.

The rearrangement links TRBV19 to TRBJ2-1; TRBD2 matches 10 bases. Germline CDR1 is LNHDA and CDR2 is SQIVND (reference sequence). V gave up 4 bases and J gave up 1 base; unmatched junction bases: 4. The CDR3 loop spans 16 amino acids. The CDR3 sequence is CASSTPGLASYNEQFF. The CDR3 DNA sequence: TGTGCCAGTAGTACACCGGGACTAGCGTCCTACAATGAGCAGTTCTTC.

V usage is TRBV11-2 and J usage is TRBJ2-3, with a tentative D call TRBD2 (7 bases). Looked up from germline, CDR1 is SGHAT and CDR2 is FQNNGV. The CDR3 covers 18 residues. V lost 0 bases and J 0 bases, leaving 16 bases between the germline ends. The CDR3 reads CASSLDLYAGASTDTQYF. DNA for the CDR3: TGTGCCAGCAGCTTAGATCTGTATGCGGGGGCTAGCACAGATACGCAGTATTTT.

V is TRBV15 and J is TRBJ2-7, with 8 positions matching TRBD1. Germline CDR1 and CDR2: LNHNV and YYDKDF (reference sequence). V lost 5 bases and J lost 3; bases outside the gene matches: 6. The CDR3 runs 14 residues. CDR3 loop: CATSGGTGGYEQYF. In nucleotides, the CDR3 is TGTGCCACCAGCGGTGGGACAGGCGGCTACGAGCAGTACTTC.

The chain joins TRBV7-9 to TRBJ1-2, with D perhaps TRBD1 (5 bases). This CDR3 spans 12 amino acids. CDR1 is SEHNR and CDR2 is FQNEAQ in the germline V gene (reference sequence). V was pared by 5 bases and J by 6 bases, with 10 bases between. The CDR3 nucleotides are TGTGCCAGCAGCACGGGGCCCCATGGCTACACCTTC. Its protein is CASSTGPHGYTF.

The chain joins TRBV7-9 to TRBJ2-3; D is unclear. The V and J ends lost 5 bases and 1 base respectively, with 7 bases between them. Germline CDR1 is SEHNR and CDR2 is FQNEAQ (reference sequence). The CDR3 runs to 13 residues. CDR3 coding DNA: TGTGCCAGCAGCCAGGCGGGCACAGATACGCAGTATTTT. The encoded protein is CASSQAGTDTQYF.

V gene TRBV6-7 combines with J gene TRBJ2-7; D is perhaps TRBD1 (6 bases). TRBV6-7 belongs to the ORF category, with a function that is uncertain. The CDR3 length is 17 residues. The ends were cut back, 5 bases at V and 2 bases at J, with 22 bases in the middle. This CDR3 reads CASSLNARDNRTYEQYF. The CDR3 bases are TGTGCCAGCAGTCTAAACGCCAGGGACAACAGAACCTACGAGCAGTACTTC.

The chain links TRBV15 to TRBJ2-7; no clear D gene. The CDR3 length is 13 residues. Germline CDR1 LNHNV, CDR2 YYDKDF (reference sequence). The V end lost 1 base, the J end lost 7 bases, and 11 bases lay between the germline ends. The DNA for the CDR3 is TGTGCCACCAGCAGAGTTGGGGTGAGGGAGCAGTACTTC. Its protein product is CATSRVGVREQYF.

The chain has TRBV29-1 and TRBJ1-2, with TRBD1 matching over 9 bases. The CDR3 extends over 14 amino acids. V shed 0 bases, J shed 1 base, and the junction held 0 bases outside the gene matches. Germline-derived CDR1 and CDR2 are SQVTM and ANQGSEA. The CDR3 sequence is CSVEETGGNYGYTF. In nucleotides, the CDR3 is TGCAGCGTTGAAGAGACAGGGGGTAACTATGGCTACACCTTC. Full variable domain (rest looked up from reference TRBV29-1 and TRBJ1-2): SAVISQKPSRDICQRGTSLTIQCQVDSQVTMMFWYRQQPGQSLTLIATANQGSEATYESGFVIDKFPISRPNLTFSTLTVSNMSPEDSSIYLCSVEETGGNYGYTFGSGTRLTVV.

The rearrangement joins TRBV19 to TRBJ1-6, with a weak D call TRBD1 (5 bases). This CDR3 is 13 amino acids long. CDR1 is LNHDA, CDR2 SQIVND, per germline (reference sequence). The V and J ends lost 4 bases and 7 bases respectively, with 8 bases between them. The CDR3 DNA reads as TGTGCCAGTAGTACTCGACAGAATTCACCCCTCCACTTT. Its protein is CASSTRQNSPLHF.

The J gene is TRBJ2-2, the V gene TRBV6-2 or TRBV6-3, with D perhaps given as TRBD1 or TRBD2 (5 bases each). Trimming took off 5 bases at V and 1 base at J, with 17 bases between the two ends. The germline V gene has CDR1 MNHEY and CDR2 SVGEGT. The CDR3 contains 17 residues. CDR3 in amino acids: CASSPDRDLQNTGELFF. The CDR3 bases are TGTGCCAGCAGTCCGGACCGGGACCTACAGAACACCGGGGAGCTGTTTTTT.

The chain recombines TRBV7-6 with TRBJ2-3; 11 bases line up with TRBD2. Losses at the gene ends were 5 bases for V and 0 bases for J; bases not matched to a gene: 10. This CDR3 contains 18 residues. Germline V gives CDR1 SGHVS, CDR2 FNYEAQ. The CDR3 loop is CASSPGLAALSSTDTQYF. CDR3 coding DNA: TGTGCCAGCAGCCCGGGACTAGCGGCCCTGTCCAGCACAGATACGCAGTATTTT.

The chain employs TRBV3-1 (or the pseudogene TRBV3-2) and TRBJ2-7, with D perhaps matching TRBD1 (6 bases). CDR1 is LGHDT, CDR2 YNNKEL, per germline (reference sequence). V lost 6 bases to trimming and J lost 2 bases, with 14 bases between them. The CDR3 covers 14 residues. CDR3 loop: CASRDTGNPYEQYF. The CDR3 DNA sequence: TGTGCCAGCAGGGATACAGGGAATCCCTACGAGCAGTACTTC.

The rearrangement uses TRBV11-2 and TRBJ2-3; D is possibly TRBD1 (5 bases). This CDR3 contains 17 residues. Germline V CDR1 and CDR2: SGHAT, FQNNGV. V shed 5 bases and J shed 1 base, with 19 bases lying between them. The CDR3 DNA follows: TGTGCCAGCAGCCCTCCAACATTAGACAGATGCACAGATACGCAGTATTTT. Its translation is CASSPPTLDRCTDTQYF.

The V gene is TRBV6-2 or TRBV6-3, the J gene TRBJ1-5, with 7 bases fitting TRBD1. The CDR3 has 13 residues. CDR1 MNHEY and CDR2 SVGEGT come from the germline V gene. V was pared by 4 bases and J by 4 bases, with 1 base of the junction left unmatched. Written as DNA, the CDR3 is TGTGCCAGCAGTTCGACAGGGAATCAGCCCCAGCATTTT. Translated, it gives CASSSTGNQPQHF.

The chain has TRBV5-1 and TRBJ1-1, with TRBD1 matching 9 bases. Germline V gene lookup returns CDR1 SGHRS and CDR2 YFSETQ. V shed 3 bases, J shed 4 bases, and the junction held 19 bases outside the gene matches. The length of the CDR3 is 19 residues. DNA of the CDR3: TGCGCCAGCAGCTCCCGGGCTCAACAGGGGGCAAGGGAAGGCACTGAAGCTTTCTTT. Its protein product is CASSSRAQQGAREGTEAFF.

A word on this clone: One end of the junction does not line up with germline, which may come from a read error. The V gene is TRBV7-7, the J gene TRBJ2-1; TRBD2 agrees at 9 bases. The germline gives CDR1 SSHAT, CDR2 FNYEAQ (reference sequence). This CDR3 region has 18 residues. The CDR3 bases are TGTGCTAGCAGCTTACTTCCCCAGGTAGCGGGGGAGCACAATGAGCAGTTCTTC. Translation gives CASSLLPQVAGEHNEQFF. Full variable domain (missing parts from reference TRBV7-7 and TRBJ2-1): GAGVSQSPRYKVTKRGQDVTLRCDPISSHATLYWYQQALGQGPEFLTYFNYEAQPDKSGLPSDRFSAERPEGSISTLTIQRTEQRDSAMYRCASSLLPQVAGEHNEQFFGPGTRLTVL.